The 6 T cell receptor beta chains presented below share a single source sample, sequenced in a study of cytomegalovirus exposure and HLA in healthy donors. The PCR was carried out with 60 Vbeta primers and 13 Jbeta primers. This table comes from immunoSEQ multiplex PCR, and its TCRdb copy is limited to in-frame clones, with some not included. The repertoire consists of some 76,000 clones, with 84% occurring once and the leading ten covering around 2.4%. Sequencing was done on a sample of PBMCs. These receptors all come from a woman aged 45-59 years in good health and CMV-seronegative.

The genes are TRBV7-2 and TRBJ1-1; the D is unclear. V was pared by 1 base and J by 8 bases, with 11 bases between. The CDR3 sequence is 13 residues long. CDR1 and CDR2 from the germline V gene are SGHTA and FQGNSA. The CDR3 sequence is CASSLGIRREAFF. The CDR3 nucleotides read TGTGCCAGCAGCTTAGGTATAAGGAGGGAAGCTTTCTTT.

The rearrangement joins TRBV18 to TRBJ2-5, with 7 positions matching TRBD2. CDR1 and CDR2 (germline): KGHSH, LQKENI. V shed 2 bases and J 0 bases; nucleotides not matched to a gene: 3. This CDR3 is built from 15 residues. CDR3 sequence (DNA): TGTGCCAGCTCACCAGCCGGGACTAACCAAGAGACCCAGTACTTC. It codes for CASSPAGTNQETQYF.

The V and J genes are TRBV2 and TRBJ1-5; D remains ambiguous. Per the germline V gene, CDR1 is SNHLY and CDR2 is FYNNEI. CDR3 length: 14 amino acids. Deletions cut 7 bases from V and 5 bases from J, with 15 bases between. The CDR3 nucleotides are TGTGCCAGCACCCCTAGAGGGAGGGATCAGCCCCAGCATTTT. Its translation is CASTPRGRDQPQHF.

About this clone: The same CDR3 also results from other DNA sequences found in this sample. The V call is TRBV4-1, the J call TRBJ2-7; 8 bases line up with TRBD2. Germline V gene data show CDR1 as MGHRA and CDR2 as YSYEKL. The CDR3 spans 15 residues. V dropped 3 bases and J dropped 7; count of bases not matched to a gene: 11. The CDR3 loop is CASSQVGGGLGEQYF. The CDR3 DNA sequence: TGCGCCAGCAGCCAGGTCGGGGGGGGCCTGGGAGAGCAGTACTTC.

This chain uses TRBV6-6 with TRBJ1-6; no reliable D call. The germline V and J ends were trimmed by 4 bases and 6 bases, with 16 bases remaining between them. Germline V lookup: CDR1 MNHNY, CDR2 SVGAGI (reference sequence). This CDR3 contains 16 residues. Here the CDR3 reads CASSSLFPDFNSPLHF. CDR3 bases: TGTGCCAGCAGTTCTCTCTTCCCGGACTTTAATTCACCCCTCCACTTT.

The V gene is TRBV19, the J gene TRBJ1-1; the match to TRBD1 covers 8 bases. Germline values: CDR1 LNHDA, CDR2 SQIVND (reference sequence). Trimming at V came to 7 bases and at J to 4 bases, leaving 5 bases not matched to a gene. The CDR3 consists of 13 residues. CDR3 sequence: CASKGQGTTEAFF. The CDR3 coding sequence is TGTGCCAGTAAAGGACAGGGTACCACTGAAGCTTTCTTT.